This TCR beta chain was profiled in a study of OX40 agonist ivuxolimab in advanced cancers. About the research overall: Previous treatment with anti-PD-1, anti-PD-L1 or anti-CTLA-4 therapy was allowed; more than 35% had received some. Three patients showed partial responses: one hepatocellular carcinoma and two cutaneous melanoma cases. Regarding the study as a whole: Among the lowest peripheral clonal expansion occurred in 0.1-3.0 mg/kg partial responders.

Clones were read by immunoSEQ multiplex PCR, and TCRdb kept only the in-frame ones, dropping some. The top ten clones hold 29% of a sample with 25,000 to 30,000 clones, around 85% of them seen once. In regard to this clone: The target antigen is unknown.

V was trimmed by 0 bases and J by 5 bases, leaving 8 bases between them. The V gene's germline CDR1 is SGHRS and CDR2 YFSETQ. The length of the CDR3 is 13 residues. Material: CD4+ or CD8+ T cells sorted from blood, obtained in a trial of the OX40 agonist ivuxolimab. The V call is TRBV5-1, the J call TRBJ1-1; D is undetermined. The clonotype comes from an adult with an advanced solid tumor such as melanoma, head and neck, liver or kidney cancer. Here the CDR3 reads CASSLGGETEAFF. In DNA form, the CDR3 reads TGCGCCAGCAGCTTGGGCGGGGAGACTGAAGCTTTCTTT.